This TCR beta chain was observed in a study of blood T cell repertoires in COVID-19. For the study at large: Material from acute and convalescent COVID-19 was sourced from the United States, Italy and Spain. Sample material is recorded as cDNA or gDNA derived from T cells, B-cell-depleted T cells, or PBMCs.

Authors' analysis steps: Amplified reference gene primers provided the basis for estimating nucleated cell counts. Some clones are missing from TCRdb's copy, which holds only in-frame ones; the method was immunoSEQ multiplex PCR. V, J and clone size are taken as reported in that table, and D and trimming were inferred from the DNA itself. Counted here are roughly 140,000 clones, over 60% occurring once; the ten biggest clones make up about 4%. The CDR3 sequence is 17 residues long. Trimming removed 6 bases at V and 0 bases at J, with 20 bases between. Looked up from germline, CDR1 is SGHAT and CDR2 is FQNNGV.

The V and J genes are TRBV11-2 and TRBJ1-1, with a possible D match to TRBD1 (6 bases). The receptor's source is a woman of 80 years or more with acute or convalescent COVID-19. Sequencing input: peripheral blood. In nucleotides, the CDR3 is TGTGCCAGCAGACTAGGATCAGGGGCCGGGATGAACACTGAAGCTTTCTTT. This codes for CASRLGSGAGMNTEAFF.